This TCR beta chain was captured in a study of blood T cell repertoires in COVID-19 (dated by TCRdb to about 2020). About the study as a whole: Samples from collaborators originated in the United States, Italy and Spain and spanned both the acute and convalescent phases of COVID-19. Where HLA class I and class II types were available, the types were taken from metadata supplied by the sample provider, not from assay-based typing. Samples came from the ongoing ImmuneRACE study (first 160 participants) plus 1,254 subjects from 6 global collaborators. The prospective study material was composed of cDNA or gDNA derived from T cells, B-cell-depleted T cells, or PBMCs. The repertoires were released in a freely available public database meant as a resource for research on the immune response to SARS-CoV-2. Nearly every sample came with metadata listing a de-identified subject ID, COVID-19 status, age in years and sex. Subjects who had been exposed to COVID-19, were actively infected with it, or had recovered from it provided the deeply sampled blood TCRbeta repertoires that made up the dataset.

Notes on this clone: Its target antigen remains unknown. Base qualities are not recorded, but no much larger clone differs from it by a single base.

Whole blood was collected in K2EDTA tubes by collaborating institutions according to the institutions' own protocols. Collaborator samples were shipped for TCRbeta analysis as frozen whole blood, isolated PBMCs, or DNA extracted from either sample type. TCRbeta CDR3 regions were amplified from genomic DNA using the immunoSEQ Assay, a bias-controlled multiplex PCR. In the source study's methods: The number of nucleated cells in each sample was estimated by amplification of reference gene primers within the assay. Sequence reads were collapsed and filtered to measure the absolute abundance of every unique TCRbeta CDR3 rearrangement. For each sample, productive Simpson clonality was calculated by taking the square root of Simpson's diversity index across productive rearrangements. This is the immuneACCESS table as TCRdb keeps it, with only in-frame sequences that have V and J called. A part of the clones is gone; compared with another copy, unresolved V genes explain less than half, and the rest is unexplained. The DNA was the basis for D and trimming; V, J and clone size are from that table. This sample gives about 150,000 clones in total; around 85% of them show up just once. More than 2.5% of the sample belongs to the ten largest clones.

Beyond this particular receptor, the publication reports: The quantity of clinical and demographic metadata differed by source and by participant and was supplied without curation.

Germline trimming: 0 bases from V, 4 bases from J; junction bases outside gene matches: 8. The CDR3 numbers 16 residues from cysteine through phenylalanine. CDR3 DNA is the only sequence kept; it has 48 bases, read in frame from the first base. Sequences LGHNA (CDR1) and YNFKEQ (CDR2) are obtained from the germline V gene. The material sequenced was peripheral blood. In this chain, TRBV4-2 is recombined with TRBJ2-5; 7 bases in the middle match TRBD1. The sequence derives from a woman older than 75 with acute or convalescent COVID-19. CDR3 protein: CASSQEVQGRRETQYF. Read as DNA, the sequence is TGTGCCAGCAGCCAAGAGGTACAGGGGCGAAGAGAGACCCAGTACTTC.